The 20 T cell receptor beta chains given below trace back to one sample, sequenced in a study of blood T cell repertoires in COVID-19. Clones were sequenced by immunoSEQ multiplex PCR, and TCRdb holds only the in-frame ones, with some missing. The profile shows around 110,000 clones, approximately 88% of them singletons. Sequenced sample: peripheral blood. The source of these receptors is a woman aged 70-85 years with acute or convalescent COVID-19.

This chain links TRBV6-1 with TRBJ2-7; D is perhaps TRBD2 (6 bases). Germline V CDR1 and CDR2: MNHNS, SASEGT. V shed 5 bases and J shed 2 bases, with 13 bases lying between them. The CDR3 is 14 residues long. The CDR3 loop reads CASSFLAQTYEQYF. The CDR3 nucleotides are TGTGCCAGCAGTTTTCTAGCGCAAACCTACGAGCAGTACTTC.

The V gene is TRBV19, the J gene TRBJ1-1; 8 bases line up with TRBD1. The CDR3 sequence is 15 residues long. The V gene end was trimmed by 5 bases and the J gene end by 7 bases; junction bases not matched to a gene: 12. Germline lookup yields CDR1 LNHDA and CDR2 SQIVND (reference sequence). The CDR3 nucleotides are TGTGCCAGTAGTGTTACAGGGGGGGAAGCTAATGAAGCTTTCTTT. Residues: CASSVTGGEANEAFF.

This chain uses TRBV6-5 with TRBJ1-5; D is ambiguous. V lost 0 bases to trimming and J lost 1 base, with 4 bases between them. CDR3 size: 14 residues. Germline V gives CDR1 MNHEY, CDR2 SVGAGI. The CDR3 DNA follows: TGTGCCAGCAGTTACTCGCGGAGCAATCAGCCCCAGCATTTT. This encodes CASSYSRSNQPQHF.

The chain employs TRBV5-1 and TRBJ2-1, with 13 bases matching TRBD2. CDR1 and CDR2 (germline): SGHRS, YFSETQ. V shed 2 bases and J 6 bases; nucleotides not matched to a gene: 5. This CDR3 region has 16 residues. CDR3 residues: CASSFTGTSGINEQFF. Written as DNA, the CDR3 is TGCGCCAGCAGCTTTACCGGGACTAGCGGGATCAATGAGCAGTTCTTC. The variable domain in full, with the rest retrieved from reference TRBV5-1 and TRBJ2-1, is KAGVTQTPRYLIKTRGQQVTLSCSPISGHRSVSWYQQTPGQGLQFLFEYFSETQRNKGNFPGRFSGRQFSNSRSEMNVSTLELGDSALYLCASSFTGTSGINEQFFGPGTRLTVL.

The chain has TRBV2 and TRBJ1-1; D is ambiguous. This CDR3 has 13 residues. V was shortened by 10 bases and J by 5 bases, with 17 bases between the two germline ends. The V gene's germline CDR1 is SNHLY and CDR2 FYNNEI. CDR3 amino acids: CATTPQRATEAFF. In DNA form, the CDR3 reads TGTGCCACCACGCCCCAAAGAGCAACTGAAGCTTTCTTT.

The chain combines TRBV5-1 with TRBJ1-6; 8 nucleotides align to TRBD1. The CDR3 consists of 15 residues. V was clipped by 4 bases and J by 7 bases; unmatched bases: 7. Germline-derived CDR1 and CDR2 are SGHRS and YFSETQ. CDR3 residues: CASSPLDRENSPLHF. CDR3 in DNA: TGCGCCAGCAGCCCGCTGGACAGGGAAAATTCACCCCTCCACTTT.

This clone was counted only a few times. The gene calls are TRBV5-4 and TRBJ2-7; D is perhaps TRBD1 (6 bases). The CDR3 covers 16 residues. The germline CDR1 and CDR2 sequences are SGHNT and YYREEE (reference sequence). Trimming took 0 bases from V and 0 from J, leaving 13 bases between them. The CDR3 sequence is CASSLDRESSSYEQYF. CDR3 coding DNA: TGTGCCAGCAGCTTGGACAGGGAATCGAGCTCCTACGAGCAGTACTTC.

V is TRBV6-4 and J is TRBJ1-6, with TRBD1 as a possible D gene (5 bases). Trimming left V 6 bases short and J 7 bases short, with 10 bases between. Looked up from germline, CDR1 is MRHNA and CDR2 is SNTAGT. The CDR3 length is 13 residues. As DNA, the CDR3 is TGTGCCAGCAGGCGGGGGGTGAATTCACCCCTCCACTTT. Translating it yields CASRRGVNSPLHF.

J is TRBJ2-3 and V is TRBV5-1; TRBD2 matches 11 bases. The CDR3 loop spans 16 amino acids. CDR1 is SGHRS, CDR2 YFSETQ, per germline. After removal of 0 bases from V and 4 bases from J, the junction contained 4 bases not matched to a gene. CDR3 coding DNA: TGCGCCAGCAGCTTGGGTAGCGGGAGGGCCGCAGATACGCAGTATTTT. This translates into CASSLGSGRAADTQYF.

DNA of the CDR3: TGTGCCAGTAGTAAGGCCAGCGGGGCCGGGGAGCTGTTTTTT. It translates to CASSKASGAGELFF. V is TRBV19 and J is TRBJ2-2, with 7 positions matching TRBD2. V was clipped by 4 bases and J by 6 bases; unmatched bases: 5. The CDR3 runs 14 residues. Germline lookup yields CDR1 LNHDA and CDR2 SQIVND (reference sequence).

This clone appeared a single time. This rearrangement joins TRBV11-2 to TRBJ1-3; D call uncertain. CDR1 and CDR2 from the germline V gene are SGHAT and FQNNGV. The CDR3 has 14 amino acids. The ends were cut back, 2 bases at V and 2 bases at J, with 7 bases in the middle. This CDR3 reads CASSLTVAGNTIYF. The CDR3 nucleotides read TGTGCCAGCAGCTTAACGGTGGCTGGAAACACCATATATTTT.

This chain links TRBV7-9 with TRBJ2-1; the D gene is possibly TRBD1 (6 bases). The germline gives CDR1 SEHNR, CDR2 FQNEAQ (reference sequence). CDR3 length: 15 residues. With 4 bases removed from V and 6 bases from J, the gap between germline ends came to 16 bases. In DNA, the CDR3 is TGTGCCAGCAGCTCCCGGAATCCAGGGGCCAATGAGCAGTTCTTC. Its translation: CASSSRNPGANEQFF.

The chain is built from TRBV10-1 and TRBJ2-1; the D is unclear. This CDR3 contains 15 residues. The germline V gene has CDR1 WNHNN and CDR2 SYGVQD (reference sequence). V lost 0 bases, J lost 7 bases, and 13 bases lay in between. CDR3 in DNA: TGCGCCAGCAGTGAGTCAACCGGTTCGCTTAATGAGCAGTTCTTC. This sequence encodes CASSESTGSLNEQFF.

This clone showed up just once. The V gene is TRBV3-1 (or the pseudogene TRBV3-2), the J gene TRBJ2-5, with a weak D call TRBD2 (5 bases). CDR1 and CDR2 from the germline V gene are LGHDT and YNNKEL (reference sequence). The CDR3 sequence is 15 residues long. Deletions cut 0 bases from V and 4 bases from J, with 12 bases between. CDR3 residues: CASSQDWASPETQYF. The CDR3 DNA reads as TGTGCCAGCAGCCAAGATTGGGCTAGCCCAGAGACCCAGTACTTC.

V and J are TRBV13 and TRBJ2-3, with D hard to call. CDR1 PRHDT and CDR2 FYEKMQ come from the germline V gene (reference sequence). The CDR3 has 13 amino acids. Trimming left V 5 bases short and J 3 bases short, with 9 bases between. CDR3 DNA: TGTGCCAGCAGCCTGGAGCGAACAGATACGCAGTATTTT. Amino acids: CASSLERTDTQYF. Using reference TRBV13 and TRBJ2-3 for the parts outside the CDR3, the full variable domain is AAGVIQSPRHLIKEKRETATLKCYPIPRHDTVYWYQQGPGQDPQFLISFYEKMQSDKGSIPDRFSAQQFSDYHSELNMSSLELGDSALYFCASSLERTDTQYFGPGTRLTVL.

The chain recombines TRBV30 with TRBJ2-7; TRBD2 matches at 9 bases. The CDR3 has 17 amino acids. CDR1 and CDR2 from the germline V gene are GTSNPN and SVGIG (reference sequence). The J segment lost 9 bases and the V segment lost 0 bases, leaving 18 bases of the junction unmatched. The CDR3 is CAWSVQRLAGRIGVQYF. The CDR3 DNA follows: TGTGCCTGGAGTGTACAAAGGCTAGCGGGGAGGATTGGGGTGCAGTACTTC. Full variable domain (remainder filled in from reference TRBV30 and TRBJ2-7): SQTIHQWPATLVQPVGSPLSLECTVEGTSNPNLYWYRQAAGRGLQLLFYSVGIGQISSEVPQNLSASRPQDRQFILSSKKLLLSDSGFYLCAWSVQRLAGRIGVQYFGPGTRLTVT.

The count of this clone is one. The V call is TRBV5-5, the J call TRBJ2-3, with 8 bases fitting TRBD1. The CDR3 sequence is 15 residues long. The junction had 5 bases not matched to a gene; V was cut back by 0 bases and J by 5 bases. Germline CDR1 is SGHKS and CDR2 is YYEKEE (reference sequence). The CDR3 DNA is TGTGCCAGCAGCTTGGGATCCACAGGGGGAGATACGCAGTATTTT. Protein: CASSLGSTGGDTQYF. The full variable domain, completed using reference TRBV5-5 and TRBJ2-3, is DAGVTQSPTHLIKTRGQQVTLRCSPISGHKSVSWYQQVLGQGPQFIFQYYEKEERGRGNFPDRFSARQFPNYSSELNVNALLLGDSALYLCASSLGSTGGDTQYFGPGTRLTVL.

The chain recombines TRBV7-9 with TRBJ2-2, with TRBD2 matching over 7 bases. The CDR3 has 16 residues. CDR1 and CDR2 (germline): SEHNR, FQNEAQ (reference sequence). After removal of 0 bases from V and 1 base from J, the junction contained 2 bases not matched to a gene. The CDR3 spells CASSLAGGRNTGELFF. The DNA of the CDR3 is TGTGCCAGCAGCTTAGCGGGCGGGAGGAACACCGGGGAGCTGTTTTTT.

The genes are TRBV29-1 and TRBJ1-4; 9 nucleotides line up with TRBD1. Germline CDR1 and CDR2: SQVTM and ANQGSEA. The V segment lost 7 bases and the J segment 0 bases; nucleotides outside the gene matches: 9. The CDR3 is 16 amino acids. The CDR3 reads CSAICRDRATNEKLFF. The CDR3 DNA is TGCAGCGCTATTTGCCGGGACAGGGCAACTAATGAAAAACTGTTTTTT.

The J gene is TRBJ2-5, the V gene TRBV5-1; TRBD2 aligns across 11 bases. The germline V gene encodes CDR1 SGHRS and CDR2 YFSETQ. This CDR3 is 16 amino acids long. The ends lost 0 bases at V and 5 bases at J; junction bases unmatched: 6. The DNA of the CDR3 is TGCGCCAGCAGCTTGGGACTAGCGGGGCGGGTGGAGACCCAGTACTTC. Protein sequence: CASSLGLAGRVETQYF.